The clone carrying this T cell receptor beta chain was picked up a small number of times. This sample is drawn from a study of cytomegalovirus exposure and HLA in healthy donors. Trimming left V 11 bases short and J 6 bases short, with 17 bases between. This CDR3 spans 13 amino acids. Germline V gene lookup returns CDR1 SGHVS and CDR2 FQNEAQ. This PCR relied on a set of 60 Vbeta primers and 13 Jbeta primers. The repertoire was sequenced with immunoSEQ multiplex PCR; TCRdb's copy has only in-frame clones and lacks some. The repertoire consists of roughly 200,000 clones, with about 10% occurring once and the leading ten covering about 1.2%.

The material sequenced was PBMCs. This chain joins TRBV7-8 and TRBJ1-5; D possibly corresponds to TRBD1 (6 bases). This TCR came from a woman aged 30 to 39 in good health and CMV-seropositive. The DNA for the CDR3 is TGTGCCTCGGGCAACAGGGCGGGTCAGCCCCAGCATTTT. Its protein is CASGNRAGQPQHF.